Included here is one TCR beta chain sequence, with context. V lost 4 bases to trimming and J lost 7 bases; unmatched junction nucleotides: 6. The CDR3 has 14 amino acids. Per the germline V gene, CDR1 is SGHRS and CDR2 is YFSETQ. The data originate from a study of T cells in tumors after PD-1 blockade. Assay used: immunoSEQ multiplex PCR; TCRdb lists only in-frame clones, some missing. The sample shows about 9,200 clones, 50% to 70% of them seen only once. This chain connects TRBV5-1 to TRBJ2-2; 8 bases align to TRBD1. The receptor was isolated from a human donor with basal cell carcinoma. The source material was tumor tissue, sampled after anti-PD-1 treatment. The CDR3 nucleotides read TGCGCCAGCAGCGGTACAGGGGGTCACGGGGAGCTGTTTTTT. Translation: CASSGTGGHGELFF.